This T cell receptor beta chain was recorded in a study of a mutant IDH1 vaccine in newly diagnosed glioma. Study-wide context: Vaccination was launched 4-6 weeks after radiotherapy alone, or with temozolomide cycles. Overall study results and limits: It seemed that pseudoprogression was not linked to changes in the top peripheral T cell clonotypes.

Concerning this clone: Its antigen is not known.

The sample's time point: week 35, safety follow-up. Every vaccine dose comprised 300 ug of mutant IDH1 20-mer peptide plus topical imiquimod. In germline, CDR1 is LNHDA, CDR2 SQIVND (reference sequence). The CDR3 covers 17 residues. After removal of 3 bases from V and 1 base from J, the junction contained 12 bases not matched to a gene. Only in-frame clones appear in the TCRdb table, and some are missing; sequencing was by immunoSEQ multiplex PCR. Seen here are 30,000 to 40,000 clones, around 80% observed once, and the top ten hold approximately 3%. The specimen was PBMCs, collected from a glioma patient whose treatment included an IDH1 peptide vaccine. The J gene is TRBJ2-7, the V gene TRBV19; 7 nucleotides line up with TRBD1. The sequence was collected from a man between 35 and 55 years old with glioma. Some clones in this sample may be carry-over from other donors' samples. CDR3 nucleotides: TGTGCCAGTAGTATCATGGATGTGGGGACAGAATCCTACGAGCAGTACTTC. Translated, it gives CASSIMDVGTESYEQYF.